A single T cell receptor (beta chain) is shown here with its context. Its cognate antigen is unknown. A much more abundant neighbour one base away suggests this may be a read error. The data are from a study of CD8+CD57+ T cells in acquired aplastic anemia. Across the whole study: On average, sorted CD4+ and CD8+ cells gave roughly 2.9 ug of DNA. General study results and limits: Sharing between patients and controls was observed for twenty-nine CD8+ CDR3 sequences.

Profiling that covered TCR beta VDJ and CDR3 relied on genomic DNA as its template. From the reads, TCRdb called clonotypes with MiXCR, one entry per CDR3 protein. Of 450,000 to 600,000 distinct CDR3 sequences in the sample, around 30% are singletons; the top ten hold around 0.82%. Flow cytometry had shown expanded CD8+CD57+ cells in the patients chosen for sequencing. Severe acquired aplastic anemia affected all patients. Prior therapy had not been administered to any patient at the time of blood sampling. The clonotype comes from a human donor with aplastic anemia. Specimen: sorted CD4+, CD8+, or CD8+CD57+ T cells (not recorded which) from PBMCs.

The CDR3 nucleotides read TGTGCCAGCACCCCGGGCCGGAACACTGAAGCTTTCTTT. Residues: CASTPGRNTEAFF. The V and J genes are TRBV7-3 and TRBJ1-1; D is ambiguous. V was pared by 7 bases and J by 1 base, with 10 bases between. The CDR3 sequence is 13 residues long. Germline V gives CDR1 SGHTA, CDR2 FQGTGA.